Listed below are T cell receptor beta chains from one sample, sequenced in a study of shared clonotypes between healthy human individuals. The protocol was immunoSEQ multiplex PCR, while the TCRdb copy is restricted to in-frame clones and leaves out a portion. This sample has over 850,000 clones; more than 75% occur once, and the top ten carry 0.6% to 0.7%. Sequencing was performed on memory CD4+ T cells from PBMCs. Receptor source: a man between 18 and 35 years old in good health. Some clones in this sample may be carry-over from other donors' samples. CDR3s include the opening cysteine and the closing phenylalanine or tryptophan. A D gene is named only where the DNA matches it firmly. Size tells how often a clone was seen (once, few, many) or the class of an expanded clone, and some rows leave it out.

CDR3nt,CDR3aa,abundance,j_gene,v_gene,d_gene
TGTGCCATCAGTCCAGTGGGGGGGCAAACTGAAGCTTTCTTT,CAISPVGGQTEAFF,few,TRBJ1-1,TRBV10-3,NA
TGTGCCAGCAGCTTAGGAACCTTTGAGCAGTTCTTC,CASSLGTFEQFF,few,TRBJ2-1,TRBV7-2,NA
TGTGCCAGCAGCGAGACAGGTGCGGCTACGCAGTATTTT,CASSETGAATQYF,NA,TRBJ2-3,TRBV7-8,NA
TGCAGCGTTGATCTCTTCTCCTACAATGAGCAGTTCTTC,CSVDLFSYNEQFF,NA,TRBJ2-1,TRBV29-1,NA
TGCGCCAGCAGCAATACAGGGTTTGTGGGCTACACCTTC,CASSNTGFVGYTF,NA,TRBJ1-2,TRBV5-1,NA
TGTGCCATCAGGGGGACAGGGGTAATACACGAGCAGTACTTC,CAIRGTGVIHEQYF,NA,TRBJ2-7,TRBV10-3,TRBD1
TGTGCCTGGAGTGTACCGGGGGTCTTCTACGAGCAGTACTTC,CAWSVPGVFYEQYF,NA,TRBJ2-7,TRBV30,NA
TGTGCCAGCAGTTTATCCCGCTCCACAGATACGCAGTATTTT,CASSLSRSTDTQYF,NA,TRBJ2-3,TRBV27,NA
TGTGCCAGCAGCCTTGACTTCGGGGATGAGCAGTTCTTC,CASSLDFGDEQFF,NA,TRBJ2-1,TRBV11-1,NA
TGCGCCAGCAGCTTAGGGACTAGCGGGAGTATAGAGGAGCAGTTCTTC,CASSLGTSGSIEEQFF,NA,TRBJ2-1,TRBV5-1,TRBD2
TGTGCCAGCAGTTTATTCCGGGGGGTCAATCAGCCCCAGCATTTT,CASSLFRGVNQPQHF,NA,TRBJ1-5,TRBV28,NA